A selection of T cell receptor beta chains follows, all from one sample in a study of CD8 T cells in Susac syndrome. TCRdb redid the calling of the immunoSEQ multiplex PCR reads with MiXCR, one entry per CDR3 protein. The sample records under 95,000 distinct CDR3 sequences, 85% to 95% being singletons. Specimen: CD4+ T cells from PBMCs. Source of these receptors: a human donor with Susac syndrome. CDR3s leave out the opening cysteine and the closing phenylalanine or tryptophan.

V,CDR3
TRBV7-2,ASSLSGGVGTDTQY
TRBV18,ASSNGQSYGYT
TRBV30,AWRRSENTEAF
TRBV7-2,ASSLASSYGYT
TRBV20-1,SASPVAGSYTDTQY
TRBV28,ASSLERGVDIQY
TRBV20-1,SASWGLAGGHQETQY
TRBV7-2,ASSLDGRLAVDTQY
TRBV7-2,ASSFGGFTGELF
TRBV30,AWARRGANYGYT
TRBV20-1,SARGPGLYEQY
TRBV30,AWKGKNSGNTIY
TRBV6-1,ASSMGTGRTQETQY
TRBV30,AWRLAGAYQETQY
TRBV5-4,ASSFNPGRHYEQY
TRBV11-3,ASSLRAGGGTDTQY
TRBV5-1,ASTLGTGVTGELF
TRBV5-1,ASSHGRVQDYGYT
TRBV14,ASSQVPFDSGGQDTQY
TRBV7-2,ASTRFPGASNSPLH
TRBV29-1,SLALSETQY
TRBV12-3/TRBV12-4,ASKTSGGHADTQY
TRBV5-6,ASSFSRNEQF
TRBV29-1,SAQQGGDTEAF
TRBV5-1,ASSLGNGPSTDTQY
TRBV6-6,ASRDSEVYEQY
TRBV29-1,SVATSQGEKLF
TRBV27,ASSLSRQGMAGYT
TRBV7-9,ASTLSQGKNTEAF
TRBV5-4,ASSPGAGSSGNTIY
TRBV11-3,ASSLWAARRGTDTQY
TRBV2,ASTSGNTEAF
TRBV12-5,ASGLVAGGEAF
TRBV5-1,ASSFSDTDTQY
TRBV7-2,ASSLRPPTTNEKLF
TRBV27,ASSWKVPTYEQY
TRBV9,ASSVGPVNTEAF
TRBV9,ASSVDGTDTQY
TRBV14,ASSLSGGANYEQY
TRBV20-1,SAERTGAGSNQPQH
TRBV27,ASSHGTRSGELF
TRBV9,ASSAWTGVNEQF
TRBV4-1,ASSQDQGARETQY
TRBV2,ASSSYGRLWGANVLT